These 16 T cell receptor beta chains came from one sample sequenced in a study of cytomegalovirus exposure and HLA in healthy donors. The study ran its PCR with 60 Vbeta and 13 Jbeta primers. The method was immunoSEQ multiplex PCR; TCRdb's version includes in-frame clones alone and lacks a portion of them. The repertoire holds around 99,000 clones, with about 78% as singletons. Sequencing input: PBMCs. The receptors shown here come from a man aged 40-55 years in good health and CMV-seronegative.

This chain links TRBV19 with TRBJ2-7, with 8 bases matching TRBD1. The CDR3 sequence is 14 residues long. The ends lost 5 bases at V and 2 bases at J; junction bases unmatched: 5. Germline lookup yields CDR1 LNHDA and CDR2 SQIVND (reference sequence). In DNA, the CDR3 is TGTGCCAGTAGTGGGGGGACAGGCACCTACGAGCAGTACTTC. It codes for CASSGGTGTYEQYF.

The CDR3 nucleotides read TGCGCCAGCAGTGAGAGGGGAAAGAACACTGAAGCTTTCTTT. Residues: CASSERGKNTEAFF. The chain has TRBV10-1 and TRBJ1-1, with TRBD1 as a possible D gene (5 bases). Germline loops: CDR1 WNHNN, CDR2 SYGVQD (reference sequence). This CDR3 has 14 amino acids. Trimming removed 2 bases at V and 1 base at J, with 8 bases between.

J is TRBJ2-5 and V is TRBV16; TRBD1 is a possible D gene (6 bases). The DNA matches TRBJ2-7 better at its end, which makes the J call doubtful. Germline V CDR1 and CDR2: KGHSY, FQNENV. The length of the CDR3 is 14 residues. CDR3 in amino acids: CASRLQPGHLEQYF. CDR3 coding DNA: TGTGCCAGTAGGCTGCAACCGGGACATCTCGAGCAGTACTTC.

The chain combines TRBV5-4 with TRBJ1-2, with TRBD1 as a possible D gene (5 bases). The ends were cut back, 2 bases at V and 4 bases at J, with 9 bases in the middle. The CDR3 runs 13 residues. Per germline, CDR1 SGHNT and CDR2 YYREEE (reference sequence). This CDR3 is CASSLQETYGYTF. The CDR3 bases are TGTGCCAGCAGCTTACAGGAAACCTATGGCTACACCTTC. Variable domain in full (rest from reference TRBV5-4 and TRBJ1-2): ETGVTQSPTHLIKTRGQQVTLRCSSQSGHNTVSWYQQALGQGPQFIFQYYREEENGRGNFPPRFSGLQFPNYSSELNVNALELDDSALYLCASSLQETYGYTFGSGTRLTVV.

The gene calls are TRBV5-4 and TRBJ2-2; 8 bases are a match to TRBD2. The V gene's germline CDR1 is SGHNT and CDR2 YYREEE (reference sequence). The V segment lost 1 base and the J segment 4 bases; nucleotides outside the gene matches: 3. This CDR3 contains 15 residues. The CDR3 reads CASSLWGTSTGELFF. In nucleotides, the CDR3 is TGTGCCAGCAGCTTGTGGGGGACTAGCACCGGGGAGCTGTTTTTT.

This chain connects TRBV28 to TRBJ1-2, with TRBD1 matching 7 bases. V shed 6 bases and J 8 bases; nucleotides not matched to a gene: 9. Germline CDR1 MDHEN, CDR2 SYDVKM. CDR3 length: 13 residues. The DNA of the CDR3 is TGTGCCAGCAGCCGCGACAGGGCATCGGGCTACACCTTC. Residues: CASSRDRASGYTF.

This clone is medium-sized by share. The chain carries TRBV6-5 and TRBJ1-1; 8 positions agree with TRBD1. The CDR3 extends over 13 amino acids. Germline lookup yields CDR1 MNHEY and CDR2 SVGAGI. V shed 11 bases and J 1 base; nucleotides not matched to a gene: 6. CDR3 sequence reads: CAVIQGENTEAFF. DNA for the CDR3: TGTGCCGTAATACAGGGGGAGAACACTGAAGCTTTCTTT.

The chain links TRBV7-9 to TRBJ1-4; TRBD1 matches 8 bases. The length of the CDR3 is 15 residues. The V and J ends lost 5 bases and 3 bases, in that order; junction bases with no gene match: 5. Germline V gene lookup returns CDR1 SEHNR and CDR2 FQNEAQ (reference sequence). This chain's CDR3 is CASSLNRGANEKLFF. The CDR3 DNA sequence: TGTGCCAGCAGCCTTAACAGGGGGGCTAATGAAAAACTGTTTTTT.

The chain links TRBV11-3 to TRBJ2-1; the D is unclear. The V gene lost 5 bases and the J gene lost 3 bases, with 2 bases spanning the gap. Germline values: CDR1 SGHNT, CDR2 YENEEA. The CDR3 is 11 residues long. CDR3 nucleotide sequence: TGTGCCAGCAGCCACTACAATGAGCAGTTCTTC. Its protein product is CASSHYNEQFF.

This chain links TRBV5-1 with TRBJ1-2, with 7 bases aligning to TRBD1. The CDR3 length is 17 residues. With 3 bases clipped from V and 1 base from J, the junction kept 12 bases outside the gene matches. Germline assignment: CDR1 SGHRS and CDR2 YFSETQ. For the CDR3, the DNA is TGCGCCAGCAGCTCTACCCCGACAGGGTCGGGTAACTATGGCTACACCTTC. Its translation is CASSSTPTGSGNYGYTF.

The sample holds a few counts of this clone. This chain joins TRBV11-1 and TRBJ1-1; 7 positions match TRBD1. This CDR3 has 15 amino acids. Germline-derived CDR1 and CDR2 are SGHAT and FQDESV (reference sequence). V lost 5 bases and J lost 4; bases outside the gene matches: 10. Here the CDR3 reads CASSNDRVFGTEAFF. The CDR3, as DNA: TGTGCCAGCAGCAACGACAGGGTCTTCGGCACTGAAGCTTTCTTT.

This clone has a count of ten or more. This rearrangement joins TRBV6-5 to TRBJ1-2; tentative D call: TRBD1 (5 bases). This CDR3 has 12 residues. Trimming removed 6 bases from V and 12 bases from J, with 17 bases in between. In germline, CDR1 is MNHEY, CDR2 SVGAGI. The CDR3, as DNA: TGTGCCAGCAGCGCCGGAAGGGGAGGGAACACCTTC. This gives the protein CASSAGRGGNTF.

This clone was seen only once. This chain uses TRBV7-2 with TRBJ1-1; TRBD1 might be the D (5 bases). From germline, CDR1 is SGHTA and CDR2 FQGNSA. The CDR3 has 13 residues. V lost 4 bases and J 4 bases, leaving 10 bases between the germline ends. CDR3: CASSSMQGTEAFF. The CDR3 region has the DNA TGTGCCAGCAGCTCCATGCAGGGCACTGAAGCTTTCTTT.

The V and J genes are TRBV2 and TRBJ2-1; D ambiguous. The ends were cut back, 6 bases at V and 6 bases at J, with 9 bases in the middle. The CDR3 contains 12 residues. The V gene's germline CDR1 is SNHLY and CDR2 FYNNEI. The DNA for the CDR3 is TGTGCCAGCAGCGCCGGCGGCAATGAGCAGTTCTTC. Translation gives CASSAGGNEQFF.

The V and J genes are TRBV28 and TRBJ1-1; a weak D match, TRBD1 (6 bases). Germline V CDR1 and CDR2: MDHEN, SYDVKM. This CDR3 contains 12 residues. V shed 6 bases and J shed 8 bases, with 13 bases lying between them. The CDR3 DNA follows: TGTGCCAGCAGACACTATCAGGGGGAAGCTTTCTTT. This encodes CASRHYQGEAFF.

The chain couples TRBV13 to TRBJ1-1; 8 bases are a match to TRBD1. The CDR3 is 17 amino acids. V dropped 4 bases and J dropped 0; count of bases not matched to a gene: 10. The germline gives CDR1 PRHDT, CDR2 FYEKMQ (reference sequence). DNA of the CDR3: TGTGCCAGCAGCTCGGGGGGCAGGGGGCGTGTGAACACTGAAGCTTTCTTT. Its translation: CASSSGGRGRVNTEAFF.